The rows below give T cell receptor beta chains drawn from one sample of a study of radiation and T cells in renal cell carcinoma. Clones were read by immunoSEQ multiplex PCR, and TCRdb kept only the in-frame ones, dropping some. The repertoire holds about 83,000 clones, with roughly 85% as singletons. The material was blood, obtained from a patient whose treatment included radiotherapy and nephrectomy. All receptors derive from a woman aged 60-70 years with renal cell carcinoma. Both conserved end residues are part of each CDR3. The D gene is left open where the match is weak. Only some rows state a clone size, as once, few, many or a class for expanded clones.

V	size	length	D	J	DNA	CDR3
TRBV6-5	-	14	-	TRBJ1-4	TGTGCCAGCAGTGACAGTGCAACTAATGAAAAACTGTTTTTT	CASSDSATNEKLFF
TRBV19	few	16	-	TRBJ1-1	TGTGCCAGTAGTATCGCCTTCTCCGGGCCAAACACTGAAGCTTTCTTT	CASSIAFSGPNTEAFF
TRBV5-6	-	15	-	TRBJ1-6	TGTGCCAGCAGCTTGGCAGCTACGTATAATTCACCCCTCCACTTT	CASSLAATYNSPLHF
TRBV7-9	-	15	TRBD2	TRBJ2-7	TGTGCCAGCAGCGCCGGACTAGCGGGCGGTTACGAGCAGTACTTC	CASSAGLAGGYEQYF
TRBV2	-	15	-	TRBJ2-5	TGTGCCAGCAGTGAAATGGGACAGATGCAGGGGGGCCAGTACTTC	CASSEMGQMQGGQYF
TRBV9	-	15	-	TRBJ2-6	TGTGCCAGCAGCATATACTCCTCTGGGGCCAACGTCCTGACTTTC	CASSIYSSGANVLTF
TRBV7-9	once	14	-	TRBJ1-3	TGTGCCAGCAGCCTCGGGAGCTCTGGAAACACCATATATTTT	CASSLGSSGNTIYF
TRBV6-1	-	15	-	TRBJ1-1	TGTGCCAGCAGTGAAGCGCAGGGTATAAACACTGAAGCTTTCTTT	CASSEAQGINTEAFF
TRBV6-5	once	13	-	TRBJ2-2	TGTGCCAGCAGTTACACGGCGACCGGGGAGCTGTTTTTT	CASSYTATGELFF
TRBV18	-	15	-	TRBJ1-2	TGTGCCAGCTCACCTGAGTCCCAGGGAGTATTAGGCTACACCTTC	CASSPESQGVLGYTF
TRBV15	-	14	-	TRBJ1-2	TGTGCCACCAGCAGGGGACCGCTAGACTATGGCTACACCTTC	CATSRGPLDYGYTF
TRBV2	-	14	-	TRBJ2-2	TGTGCCAGCAAAAGTAGCCAACAGGCCGGGGAGCTGTTTTTT	CASKSSQQAGELFF
TRBV7-2	-	13	-	TRBJ1-2	TGTGCCAGCAGCTTCGTCGGGGGCAATCGCTACACCTTC	CASSFVGGNRYTF
TRBV30	-	13	TRBD2	TRBJ2-1	TGTGCCTGGAAGGGGACTAGCTACAATGAGCAGTTCTTC	CAWKGTSYNEQFF
TRBV2	-	15	-	TRBJ1-6	TGTGCCAGCAACGGTGGGCGCTCCTATAATTCACCCCTCCACTTT	CASNGGRSYNSPLHF
TRBV28	-	12	-	TRBJ1-5	TGTGCCAGCAGTTTAAGGGGATCGCCCCAGCATTTT	CASSLRGSPQHF
TRBV6-1	-	14	-	TRBJ2-5	TGTGCCAGCAGGGAACGGCTCGGCCAAGAGACCCAGTACTTC	CASRERLGQETQYF
TRBV7-3	-	13	-	TRBJ1-2	TGTGCCAGCAGCTTCAACAGCAACTATGGCTACACCTTC	CASSFNSNYGYTF